This TCR beta chain was sequenced during a study of blood T cell repertoires in COVID-19. The sample holds one count of this clone. Per the original methods: Quantification of nucleated cells was approximated via reference gene primer amplification. Only in-frame clones appear in the TCRdb table, and some are missing; sequencing was by immunoSEQ multiplex PCR. V and J calls and clone size come straight from that table; D and trimming were deduced from the DNA. The sample has about 180,000 clones; 65% to 90% are singletons. V was clipped by 0 bases and J by 5 bases; unmatched bases: 5. The CDR3 length is 15 residues. Germline-derived CDR1 and CDR2 are MNHEY and SVGAGI.

The rearrangement links TRBV6-5 to TRBJ1-2; TRBD1 matches 8 bases. The sequenced material came from peripheral blood. The sequence came from a man aged 45-60 years with active or convalescent COVID-19. The CDR3 loop is CASSYSAGGKYGYTF. CDR3 in DNA: TGTGCCAGCAGTTACTCCGCAGGGGGCAAGTATGGCTACACCTTC.